This T cell receptor (beta chain) was retrieved from a study of CD8+ T cells in alopecia areata. RNA extraction and reverse transcription yielded cDNA as sequencing template. Profiled with immunoSEQ multiplex PCR; TCRdb holds only in-frame clones, not every one. The sample has around 200,000 clones; more than 60% are singletons. The CDR3 is 13 residues long. Per germline, CDR1 SNHLY and CDR2 FYNNEI. V dropped 2 bases and J dropped 3 bases, with 7 bases sitting between them. The receptor was derived from a human donor with alopecia areata. Sequences were derived from CD4+ T cells sorted from blood, sampled at week 0. The chain is built from TRBV2 and TRBJ1-1; the D is unclear. This chain's CDR3 is CASSENQYTEAFF. CDR3 DNA: TGTGCCAGCAGTGAAAATCAGTACACTGAAGCTTTCTTT.